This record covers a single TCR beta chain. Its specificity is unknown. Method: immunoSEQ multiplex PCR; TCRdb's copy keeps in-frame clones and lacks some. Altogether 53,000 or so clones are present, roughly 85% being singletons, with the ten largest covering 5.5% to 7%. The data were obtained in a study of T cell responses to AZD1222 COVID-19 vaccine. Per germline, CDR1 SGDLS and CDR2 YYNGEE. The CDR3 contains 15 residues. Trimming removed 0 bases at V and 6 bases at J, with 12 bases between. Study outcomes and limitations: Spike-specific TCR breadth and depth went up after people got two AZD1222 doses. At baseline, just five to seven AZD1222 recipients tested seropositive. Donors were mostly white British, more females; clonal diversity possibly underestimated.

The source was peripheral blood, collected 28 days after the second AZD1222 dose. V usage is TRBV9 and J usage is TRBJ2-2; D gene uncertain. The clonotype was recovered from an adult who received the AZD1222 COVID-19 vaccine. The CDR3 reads CASSVEAYYAGELFF. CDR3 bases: TGTGCCAGCAGCGTAGAGGCCTATTATGCCGGGGAGCTGTTTTTT.